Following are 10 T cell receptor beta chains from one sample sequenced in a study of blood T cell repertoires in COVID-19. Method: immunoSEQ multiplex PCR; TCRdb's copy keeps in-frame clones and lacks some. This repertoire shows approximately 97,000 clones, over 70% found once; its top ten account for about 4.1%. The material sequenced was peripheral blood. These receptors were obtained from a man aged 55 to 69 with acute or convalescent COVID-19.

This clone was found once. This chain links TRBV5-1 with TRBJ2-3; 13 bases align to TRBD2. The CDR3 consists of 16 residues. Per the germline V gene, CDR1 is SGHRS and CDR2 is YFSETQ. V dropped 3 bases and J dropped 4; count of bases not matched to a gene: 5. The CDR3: CASSSWTSGSSDTQYF. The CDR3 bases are TGCGCCAGCAGCTCATGGACTAGCGGGAGCTCAGATACGCAGTATTTT.

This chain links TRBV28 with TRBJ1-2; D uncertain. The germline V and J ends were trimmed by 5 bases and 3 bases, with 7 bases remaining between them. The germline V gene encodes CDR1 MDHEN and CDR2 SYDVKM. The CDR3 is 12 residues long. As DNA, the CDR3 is TGTGCCAGCAGTCGGGATCACTATGGCTACACCTTC. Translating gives CASSRDHYGYTF.

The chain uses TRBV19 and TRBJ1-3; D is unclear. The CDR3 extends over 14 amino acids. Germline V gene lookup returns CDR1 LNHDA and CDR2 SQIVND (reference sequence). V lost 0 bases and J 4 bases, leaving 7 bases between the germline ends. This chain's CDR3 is CASSIDPRGNTIYF. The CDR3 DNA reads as TGTGCCAGTAGTATAGATCCGCGGGGAAACACCATATATTTT.

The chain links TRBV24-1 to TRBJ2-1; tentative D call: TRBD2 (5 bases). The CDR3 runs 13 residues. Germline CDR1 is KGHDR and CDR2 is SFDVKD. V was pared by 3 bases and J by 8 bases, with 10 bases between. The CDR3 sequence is CATSDLLAYEQFF. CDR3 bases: TGTGCCACCAGTGATCTTCTAGCCTATGAGCAGTTCTTC.

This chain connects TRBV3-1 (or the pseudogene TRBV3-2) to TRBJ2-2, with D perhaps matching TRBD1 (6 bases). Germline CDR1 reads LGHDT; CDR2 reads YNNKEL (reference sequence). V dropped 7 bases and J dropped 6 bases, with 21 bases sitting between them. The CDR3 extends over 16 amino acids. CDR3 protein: CASMASGAKVAGELFF. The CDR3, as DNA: TGTGCCAGCATGGCCTCAGGGGCTAAGGTTGCCGGGGAGCTGTTTTTT.

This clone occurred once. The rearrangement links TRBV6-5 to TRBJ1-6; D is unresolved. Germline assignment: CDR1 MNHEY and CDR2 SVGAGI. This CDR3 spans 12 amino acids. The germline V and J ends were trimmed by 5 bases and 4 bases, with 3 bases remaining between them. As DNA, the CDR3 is TGTGCCAGCAGTCAGTATAATTCACCCCTCCACTTT. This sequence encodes CASSQYNSPLHF.

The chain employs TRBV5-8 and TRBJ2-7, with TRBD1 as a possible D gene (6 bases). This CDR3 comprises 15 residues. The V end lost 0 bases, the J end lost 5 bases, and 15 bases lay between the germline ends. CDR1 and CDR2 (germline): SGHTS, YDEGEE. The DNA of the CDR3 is TGTGCCAGCAGCTTGGAACCCGGGACACCTCACGAGCAGTACTTC. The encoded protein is CASSLEPGTPHEQYF. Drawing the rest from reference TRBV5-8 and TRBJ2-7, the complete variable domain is EAGVTQSPTHLIKTRGQQATLRCSPISGHTSVYWYQQALGLGLQFLLWYDEGEERNRGNFPPRFSGRQFPNYSSELNVNALELEDSALYLCASSLEPGTPHEQYFGPGTRLTVT.

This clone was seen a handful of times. The chain's CDR3 is CASRVGGGLNYNEQFF. As DNA, the CDR3 is TGTGCCAGTAGGGTCGGGGGAGGCCTAAATTACAATGAGCAGTTCTTC. V usage is TRBV19 and J usage is TRBJ2-1, with a possible D match to TRBD2 (6 bases). With 6 bases removed from V and 4 bases from J, the gap between germline ends came to 19 bases. The CDR3 has 16 residues. CDR1 is LNHDA, CDR2 SQIVND, per germline (reference sequence).

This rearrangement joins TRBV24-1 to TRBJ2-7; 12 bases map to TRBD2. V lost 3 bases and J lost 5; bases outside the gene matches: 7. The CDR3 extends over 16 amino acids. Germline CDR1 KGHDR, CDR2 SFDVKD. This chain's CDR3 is CATSDLTSGSYDEQYF. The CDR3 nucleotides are TGTGCCACCAGTGATCTGACTAGCGGGAGTTACGACGAGCAGTACTTC.

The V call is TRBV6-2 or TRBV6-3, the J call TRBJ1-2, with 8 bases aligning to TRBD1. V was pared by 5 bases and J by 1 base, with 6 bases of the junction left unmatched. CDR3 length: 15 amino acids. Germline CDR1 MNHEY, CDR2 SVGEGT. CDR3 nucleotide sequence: TGTGCCAGCAGTATCTGGGACAGGTATAACTATGGCTACACCTTC. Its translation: CASSIWDRYNYGYTF.